The rows below give T cell receptor beta chains drawn from one sample of a study of read filtering for tumor transcriptome and immune sequencing. TCRdb passed the reads through MiXCR, listing each CDR3 protein once. The sample includes around 30,000 distinct CDR3 sequences, less than 20% of them seen just once. Sequenced material: a population of CD138-negative cells sorted from bone marrow. The receptor set was obtained from a donor aged 40 or older with multiple myeloma. CDR3s include the opening cysteine and the closing phenylalanine or tryptophan. D genes are given only for firm matches. Only part of the rows carry a size: once, few, many, or a class if the clone is expanded.

clone size | D gene | J gene | V gene | CDR3 DNA | CDR3 protein
many | - | TRBJ2-7 | TRBV7-2 | TGTGCCAGCAGCTTAGTAGGGACACCCTCCTACGAGCAGTACTTC | CASSLVGTPSYEQYF
many | - | TRBJ2-3 | TRBV24-1 | TGTGCCACCAGTGGGAAGAGGGGCACAGATACGCAGTATTTT | CATSGKRGTDTQYF
few | - | TRBJ1-2 | TRBV1 | TGCACCAGCAGCCACCCCATACCAGGGAGACGTGGCTACACCTTC | CTSSHPIPGRRGYTF
many | - | TRBJ2-1 | TRBV4-1 | TGCGCCAGCAGCCCCGGGGCGGCGGGGAACTCCTACAATGAGCAGTTCTTC | CASSPGAAGNSYNEQFF
many | - | TRBJ1-1 | TRBV28 | TGTGCCAGCTACCCGACGGGGGGAGCGAACACTGAAGCTTTCTTT | CASYPTGGANTEAFF
many | - | TRBJ2-7 | TRBV5-5 | TGTGCCAGCAGCCTATGGGACACCGTCTACGAGCAGTACTTC | CASSLWDTVYEQYF
- | - | TRBJ2-1 | TRBV7-2 | TGTGCCAGCGGCTTAGCCCCCCAAAATGAGCAGTTCTTC | CASGLAPQNEQFF
many | - | TRBJ2-7 | TRBV28 | TGTGCCAGCAGTTCCTCAGGGTTAGGCTACGAGCAGTACTTC | CASSSSGLGYEQYF
many | - | TRBJ1-5 | TRBV5-1 | TGCGCCAGCAGCTTGGACGGCGGGGGATTCCAGCCCCAGCATTTT | CASSLDGGGFQPQHF
many | - | TRBJ2-7 | TRBV11-2 | TGTGCCAGCAGTTTAGGCATGGTCGAGCAGTACTTC | CASSLGMVEQYF
many | - | TRBJ1-2 | TRBV27 | TGTGCCAGCAGTTTTCACCCAAACTATGGCTACACCTTC | CASSFHPNYGYTF
many | TRBD1 | TRBJ1-5 | TRBV29-1 | TGCAGCGCGAGACAGGGTAATCAGCCCCAGCATTTT | CSARQGNQPQHF
- | - | TRBJ2-3 | TRBV20-1 | TGCAGTGCTAGAGGGGTTCCCCGGGGACCGTCATCAGATACGCAGTATTTT | CSARGVPRGPSSDTQYF
many | TRBD2 | TRBJ2-1 | TRBV27 | TGTGCCAGCAGTTCATGGACTAGCCGTCACAATGAGCAGTTCTTC | CASSSWTSRHNEQFF
- | - | TRBJ2-1 | TRBV5-1 | TGCGCCAGCAGCCCCGGACCTAATGAGCAGTTCTTC | CASSPGPNEQFF
many | - | TRBJ2-7 | TRBV6-6 | TGTGCCAGCAGTTATAGGGACGAGCAGTACTTC | CASSYRDEQYF
medium-sized | - | TRBJ2-1 | TRBV7-8 | TGTGCCAGCAGCTCGGGACTGAGCAATGAGCAGTTCTTC | CASSSGLSNEQFF
many | - | TRBJ2-6 | TRBV6-1 | TGTGCCAGCAGTGGGGGAGAGCCCTCTGGGGCCAACGTCCTGACTTTC | CASSGGEPSGANVLTF
- | - | TRBJ1-5 | TRBV20-1 | TGCAGTGCTTTCCGGGACGGAGAAATCAATCAGCCCCAGCGTTTT | CSAFRDGEINQPQRF
few | - | TRBJ1-1 | TRBV14 | TGTGCCAGCAGCCTCAGAGCGGGGAATGAAGCTTTCTTT | CASSLRAGNEAFF
many | TRBD1 | TRBJ1-1 | TRBV12-3/TRBV12-4 | TGTGCCAGCAAAGGGGGACAGGGGGACACTGAAGCTTTCTTT | CASKGGQGDTEAFF
many | - | TRBJ1-1 | TRBV27 | TGTGCCAGCAGTACGGCTCTGAACACTGAAGCTTTCTTT | CASSTALNTEAFF
many | - | TRBJ2-2 | TRBV2 | TGTGCCAGCAGTGAAGAAGGGTACCCCCCGGAGCTGTTTTTT | CASSEEGYPPELFF
medium-sized | - | TRBJ2-3 | TRBV20-1 | TGCAGTGCTGAGACATCAGATACGCAGTATTTT | CSAETSDTQYF
few | - | TRBJ1-3 | TRBV7-2 | TGTGCCAGCAGCTCGTCTTTTGGAAACACCATATATTTT | CASSSSFGNTIYF
many | TRBD1 | TRBJ2-2 | TRBV24-1 | TGTGCCACCAGTGCCCCGGGACAGGGGGCGCCCACCGGGGAGCTGTTTTTT | CATSAPGQGAPTGELFF
- | - | TRBJ1-5 | TRBV30 | TGTGCCTGGAGTATAGGACAGTATAGCAATCAGCCCCAGCATTTT | CAWSIGQYSNQPQHF
- | - | TRBJ2-2 | TRBV24-1 | TGTGCCGCCAGTGATCCCAACCCGGGCACCGGGGAGCTGTCTTTT | CAASDPNPGTGELSF
many | - | TRBJ2-1 | TRBV9 | TGTGCCAGCAGCGTCTCTGTTTACAATGAGCAGTTCTTC | CASSVSVYNEQFF
many | - | TRBJ1-5 | TRBV7-2 | TGTGCCAGCAGCTTAGGTCCGAATCAGCCCCAGCATTTT | CASSLGPNQPQHF
many | TRBD1 | TRBJ1-2 | TRBV7-9 | TGTGCCAGCAGCTGGACAGGGGTCTATGGCTACACCTTC | CASSWTGVYGYTF
many | TRBD2 | TRBJ2-1 | TRBV2 | TGTGCCAGCACCCGGAACGGACTAGCGGGAAACAATGAGCAGTTCTTC | CASTRNGLAGNNEQFF
- | - | TRBJ1-1 | TRBV6-5 | TGTGCCAGCAGTTACTCGTCCGGAGGAGGCACTGAAGCTTTCTTT | CASSYSSGGGTEAFF
many | - | TRBJ1-1 | TRBV29-1 | TGCAGCGTTTGGGAGGGGACTGAAGCTTTCTTT | CSVWEGTEAFF
many | - | TRBJ2-5 | TRBV2 | TGTGCCAGCAGTGACTCAGTCCAGGAAGAGACCCAGTACTTC | CASSDSVQEETQYF
many | - | TRBJ2-4 | TRBV20-1 | TGCAGTGCTTTGCGAGACAGAGTCATTCAGTACTTC | CSALRDRVIQYF
many | TRBD1 | TRBJ2-2 | TRBV2 | TGTGCCAGCGGGACAGCAGCGAACACCGGGGAGCTGTTTTTT | CASGTAANTGELFF
- | - | TRBJ2-3 | TRBV11-2 | TGTGCCAGCAGCTTAGTAGGTGGTGGGTCAGATACGCAGTATTTT | CASSLVGGGSDTQYF
many | - | TRBJ1-2 | TRBV11-2 | TGTGCCAGCAGTTTTTTCGACGGGGATTTTTCGGGCTACACCTTC | CASSFFDGDFSGYTF
- | TRBD2 | TRBJ2-7 | TRBV6-2/TRBV6-3 | TGTGCCAGCAGTTACTTGACTAGCGGCTTATCCGAGCAGTACTTC | CASSYLTSGLSEQYF